This T cell receptor (beta chain) was profiled in a study of T cell responses to AZD1222 COVID-19 vaccine. The study, taken as a whole, reports: Regions 160-218 and 743-854 held dominance among vaccine-associated CD4 TCRs, which spanned spike. Every sample of the repertoires postdated the peak T cell response. Targets within unmutated variant regions were reportedly found for nearly half of spike-specific TCRs. Just six AZD1222 recipients tested seropositive at baseline.

As concerns this clone: Its antigen remains unidentified.

TCRdb's table, derived via immunoSEQ multiplex PCR, lists solely in-frame clones and lacks some. The table shows about 140,000 clones, with approximately 93% occurring only once. With 4 bases removed from V and 2 bases from J, the gap between germline ends came to 6 bases. The CDR3 sequence is 12 residues long. Germline V gives CDR1 SGDLS, CDR2 YYNGEE. The chain is built from TRBV9 and TRBJ1-2; D is uncertain. The clonotype originates from an adult in good health. Source: peripheral blood, taken on day 0 of MenACWY control vaccination. Written as DNA, the CDR3 is TGTGCCAGCAGCTCTACAAACTATGGCTACACCTTC. It specifies CASSSTNYGYTF.